The sequence of this TCR beta chain was determined in a study of T-cell memory formation after mild COVID-19. In this sample, this clonotype turned up many times. MiXCR, run by TCRdb on the 5' RACE reads, gives a single entry per CDR3 protein. The table has roughly 110,000 distinct CDR3 sequences, over 15% seen once. Sequenced material: PBMCs or a T cell subset sorted from them (not recorded which). The clonotype comes from an adult woman who had mild COVID-19 (a few samples of this study predate the infection). Cell type and time point are not known.

Written as DNA, the CDR3 is TGTGCCAGCAGCTCGACTAGCACTCTATACAATGAGCAGTTCTTC. It specifies CASSSTSTLYNEQFF. The J gene is TRBJ2-1, the V gene TRBV12-3 or TRBV12-4; 7 positions agree with TRBD2. This CDR3 contains 15 residues. The junction had 9 bases not matched to a gene; V was cut back by 6 bases and J by 4 bases.